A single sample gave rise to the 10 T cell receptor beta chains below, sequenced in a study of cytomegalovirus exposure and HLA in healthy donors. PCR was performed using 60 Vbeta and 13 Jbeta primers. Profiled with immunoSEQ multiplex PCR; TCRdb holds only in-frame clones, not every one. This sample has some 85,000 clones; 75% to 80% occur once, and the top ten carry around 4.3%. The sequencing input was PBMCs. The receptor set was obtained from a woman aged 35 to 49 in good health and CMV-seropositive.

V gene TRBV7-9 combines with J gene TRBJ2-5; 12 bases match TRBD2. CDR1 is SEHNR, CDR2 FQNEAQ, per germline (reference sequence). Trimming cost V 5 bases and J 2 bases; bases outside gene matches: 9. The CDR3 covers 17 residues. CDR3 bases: TGTGCCAGCAGCCCTTCCCGACTAGCGGGAGTTCAAGAGACCCAGTACTTC. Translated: CASSPSRLAGVQETQYF.

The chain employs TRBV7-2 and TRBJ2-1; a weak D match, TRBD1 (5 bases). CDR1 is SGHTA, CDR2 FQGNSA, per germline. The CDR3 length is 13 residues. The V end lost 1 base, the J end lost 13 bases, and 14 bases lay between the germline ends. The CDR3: CASSLVSGAIQFF. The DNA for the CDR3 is TGTGCCAGCAGCTTAGTATCTGGGGCGATTCAGTTCTTC. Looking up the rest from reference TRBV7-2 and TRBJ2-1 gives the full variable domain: GAGVSQSPSNKVTEKGKDVELRCDPISGHTALYWYRQSLGQGLEFLIYFQGNSAPDKSGLPSDRFSAERTGGSVSTLTIQRTQQEDSAVYLCASSLVSGAIQFFGPGTRLTVL.

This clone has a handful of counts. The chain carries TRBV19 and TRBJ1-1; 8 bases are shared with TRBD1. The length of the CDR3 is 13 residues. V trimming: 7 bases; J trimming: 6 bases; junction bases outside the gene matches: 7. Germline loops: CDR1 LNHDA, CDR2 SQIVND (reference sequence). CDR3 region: CASIWTGFSEAFF. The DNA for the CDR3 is TGTGCCAGTATCTGGACAGGGTTTTCTGAAGCTTTCTTT. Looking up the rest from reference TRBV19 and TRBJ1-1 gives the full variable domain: DGGITQSPKYLFRKEGQNVTLSCEQNLNHDAMYWYRQDPGQGLRLIYYSQIVNDFQKGDIAEGYSVSREKKESFPLTVTSAQKNPTAFYLCASIWTGFSEAFFGQGTRLTVV.

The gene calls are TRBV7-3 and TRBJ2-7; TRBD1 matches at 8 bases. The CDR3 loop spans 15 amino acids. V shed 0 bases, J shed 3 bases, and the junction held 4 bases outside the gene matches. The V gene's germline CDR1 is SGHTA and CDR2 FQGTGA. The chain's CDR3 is CASSLTGGQGYEQYF. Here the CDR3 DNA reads TGTGCCAGCAGCTTAACGGGCGGACAGGGCTACGAGCAGTACTTC.

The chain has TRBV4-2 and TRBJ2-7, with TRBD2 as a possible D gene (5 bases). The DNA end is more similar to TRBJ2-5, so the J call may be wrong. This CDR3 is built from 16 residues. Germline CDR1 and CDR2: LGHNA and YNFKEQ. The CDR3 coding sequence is TGTGCCAGCAGCCAAGAAGGAGCGGACCCCCAAGAGACCCAGTACTTC. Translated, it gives CASSQEGADPQETQYF.

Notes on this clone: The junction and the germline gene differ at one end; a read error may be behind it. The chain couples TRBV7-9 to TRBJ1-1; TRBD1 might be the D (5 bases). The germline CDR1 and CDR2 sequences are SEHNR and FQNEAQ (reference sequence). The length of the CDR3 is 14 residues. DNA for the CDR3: TGTTCCAGCAGCTTAGGGACTTCGAGAACTGAAGCTTTCTTT. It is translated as CSSSLGTSRTEAFF.

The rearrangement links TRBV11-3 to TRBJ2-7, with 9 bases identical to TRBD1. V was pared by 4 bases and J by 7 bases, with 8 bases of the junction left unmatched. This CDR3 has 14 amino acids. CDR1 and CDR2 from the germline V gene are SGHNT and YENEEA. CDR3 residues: CASSSGTGLEEQYF. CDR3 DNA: TGTGCCAGCAGCTCCGGGACAGGGTTGGAAGAGCAGTACTTC.

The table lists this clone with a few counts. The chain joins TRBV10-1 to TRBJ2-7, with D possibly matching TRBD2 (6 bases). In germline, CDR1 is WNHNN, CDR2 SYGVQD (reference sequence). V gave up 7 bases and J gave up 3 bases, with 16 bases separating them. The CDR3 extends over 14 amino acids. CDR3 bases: TGCGCCAGCATCGGAGGGCCCACTGACTACGAGCAGTACTTC. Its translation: CASIGGPTDYEQYF.

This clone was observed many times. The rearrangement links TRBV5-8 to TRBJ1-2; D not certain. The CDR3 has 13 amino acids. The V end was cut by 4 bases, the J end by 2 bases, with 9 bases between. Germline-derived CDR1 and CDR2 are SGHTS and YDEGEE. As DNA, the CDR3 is TGTGCCAGCAGCCTGACACACAACTATGGCTACACCTTC. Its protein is CASSLTHNYGYTF. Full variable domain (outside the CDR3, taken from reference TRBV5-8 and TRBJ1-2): EAGVTQSPTHLIKTRGQQATLRCSPISGHTSVYWYQQALGLGLQFLLWYDEGEERNRGNFPPRFSGRQFPNYSSELNVNALELEDSALYLCASSLTHNYGYTFGSGTRLTVV.

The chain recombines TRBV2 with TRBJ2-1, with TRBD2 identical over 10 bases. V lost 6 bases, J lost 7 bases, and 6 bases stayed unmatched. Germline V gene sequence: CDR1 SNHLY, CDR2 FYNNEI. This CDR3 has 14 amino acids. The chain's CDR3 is CASRAGGPLNEQFF. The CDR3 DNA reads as TGTGCCAGCAGAGCGGGAGGGCCATTAAATGAGCAGTTCTTC.